Given below is one T cell receptor beta chain in context. No antigen is known for it. This entry belongs to a study of vaccination and CD4 T cells after COVID-19. The V gene's germline CDR1 is SGHDN and CDR2 FVKESK. Trimming cost V 0 bases and J 7 bases; bases outside gene matches: 10. The CDR3 is made up of 18 amino acids. Treatment indicated: approximately nine-day PBMC culture with coronavirus spike peptide pools or control peptides (ViraFEST assay). The unexposed donor provided CD4+ T cells, which were taken before the COVID-19 pandemic (2011-2018). An Oncomine TCR Beta short-read assay was used to sequence the DNA from cultured CD4+ T cells. In TCRdb, the PCR reads were re-called with MiXCR into one record per CDR3 protein. The sample has nearly 5,500 distinct CDR3 sequences, 60% to 80% seen once.

The sequencing sample was made of CD4+ T cells from blood, cultured in vitro. This chain connects TRBV14 to TRBJ2-1, with 12 bases that match TRBD2. The source of this sequence is a human donor in good health. CDR3 sequence reads: CASSQEVVGTSGRNEQFF. CDR3 sequence (DNA): TGTGCCAGCAGCCAAGAAGTGGTAGGGACTAGCGGGCGGAATGAGCAGTTCTTC.